These T cell receptor beta chains were read from a single sample in a study of shared clonotypes between healthy human individuals. Data came from immunoSEQ multiplex PCR; TCRdb stores just in-frame clones and leaves some out. The sample has a few million clones; about 93% are singletons. Sequences were obtained from naive CD8+ T cells from PBMCs. Source of these receptors: a man younger than 35 in good health. Some clones in this sample may be carry-over from other donors' samples. The conserved cysteine and the conserved F or W are not part of the CDR3 here. Fields, in order: J gene, V gene, CDR3 protein.

J: TRBJ2-3
V: TRBV4-1
CDR3: ASSLGATSTDTQY

J: TRBJ2-1
V: TRBV4-1
CDR3: ASSLPEGGTYNEQF

J: TRBJ2-5
V: TRBV5-4
CDR3: AFNSREPEETQY

J: TRBJ1-2
V: TRBV27
CDR3: ASSLQGSNYGYT

J: TRBJ2-5
V: TRBV28
CDR3: ASSLRELIPRETQY

J: TRBJ2-7
V: TRBV4-3
CDR3: ASSPGTGAYEQY

J: TRBJ2-1
V: TRBV12-1
CDR3: ASSIRLAGTYNEQF

J: TRBJ2-5
V: TRBV27
CDR3: ASSEKSYRDRGQETQY

J: TRBJ2-7
V: TRBV19
CDR3: ASSMVGAYEQY

J: TRBJ1-1
V: TRBV7-3
CDR3: ASSLTGGLEAF

J: TRBJ1-2
V: TRBV19
CDR3: ASSIDLSGGYT

J: TRBJ1-1
V: TRBV27
CDR3: ASSVTAGYTEAF

J: TRBJ2-1
V: TRBV29-1
CDR3: SVEAGISSYNEQF

J: TRBJ2-1
V: TRBV27
CDR3: ASSYNSGIAYNEQF

J: TRBJ2-5
V: TRBV7-9
CDR3: ASSFLGQGEETQY

J: TRBJ2-3
V: TRBV9
CDR3: ASSAQKNTDTQY

J: TRBJ2-4
V: TRBV15
CDR3: ATNSGGEGGIQY

J: TRBJ2-2
V: TRBV11-3
CDR3: ASSPDRGGTGELF

J: TRBJ2-7
V: TRBV9
CDR3: ASSPPLGRAYEQY

J: TRBJ1-1
V: TRBV30
CDR3: AWSDRGNTEAF

J: TRBJ1-5
V: TRBV7-3
CDR3: ASSLANRGNQPQH

J: TRBJ2-7
V: TRBV7-9
CDR3: ASRGQGAYEQY

J: TRBJ1-4
V: TRBV6-1
CDR3: ASSVLGLPVGEAVF

J: TRBJ2-1
V: TRBV6-1
CDR3: ASSEGKGGSRF

J: TRBJ2-7
V: TRBV4-2
CDR3: ASSQEGVAAFHEQY

J: TRBJ2-7
V: TRBV11-1
CDR3: ASSFGGEAYEQY

J: TRBJ1-2
V: TRBV7-2
CDR3: ASSLTSGGYGYT

J: TRBJ1-1
V: TRBV27
CDR3: ASSLIRVRGRAPEAF

J: TRBJ2-7
V: TRBV28
CDR3: ATNRGADYEQY

J: TRBJ2-1
V: TRBV27
CDR3: ASSFQTSGSYNEQF

J: TRBJ1-5
V: TRBV28
CDR3: ASRQGRNQPQH

J: TRBJ2-2
V: TRBV28
CDR3: ASSLSGELF

J: TRBJ2-3
V: TRBV9
CDR3: ASSGLDRGLGDTQY